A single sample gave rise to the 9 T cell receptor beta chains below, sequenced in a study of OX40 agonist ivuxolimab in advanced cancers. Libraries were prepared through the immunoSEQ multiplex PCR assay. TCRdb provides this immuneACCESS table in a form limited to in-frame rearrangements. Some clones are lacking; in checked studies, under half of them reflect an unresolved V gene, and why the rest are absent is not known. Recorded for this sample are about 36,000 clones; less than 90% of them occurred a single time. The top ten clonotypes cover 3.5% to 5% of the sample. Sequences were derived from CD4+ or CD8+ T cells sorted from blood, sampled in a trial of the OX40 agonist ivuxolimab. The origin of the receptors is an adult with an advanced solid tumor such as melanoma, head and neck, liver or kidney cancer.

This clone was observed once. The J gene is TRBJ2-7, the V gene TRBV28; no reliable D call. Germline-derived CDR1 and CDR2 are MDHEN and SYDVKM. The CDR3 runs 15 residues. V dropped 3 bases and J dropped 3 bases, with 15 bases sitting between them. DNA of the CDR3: TGTGCCAGCAGTTTCTTACGGACCTCAAGCTACGAGCAGTACTTC. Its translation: CASSFLRTSSYEQYF.

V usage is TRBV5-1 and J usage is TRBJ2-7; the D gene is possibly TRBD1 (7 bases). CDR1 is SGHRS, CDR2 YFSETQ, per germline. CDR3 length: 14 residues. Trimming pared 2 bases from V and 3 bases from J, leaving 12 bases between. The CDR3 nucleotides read TGCGCCAGCAGCTTTGGAGGGGGCAGCTACGAGCAGTACTTC. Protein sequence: CASSFGGGSYEQYF. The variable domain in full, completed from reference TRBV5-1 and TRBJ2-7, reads KAGVTQTPRYLIKTRGQQVTLSCSPISGHRSVSWYQQTPGQGLQFLFEYFSETQRNKGNFPGRFSGRQFSNSRSEMNVSTLELGDSALYLCASSFGGGSYEQYFGPGTRLTVT.

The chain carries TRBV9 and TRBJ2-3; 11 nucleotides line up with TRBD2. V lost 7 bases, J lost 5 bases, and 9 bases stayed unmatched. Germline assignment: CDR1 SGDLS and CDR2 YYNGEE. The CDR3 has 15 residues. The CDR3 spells CASGVAGGPGDTQYF. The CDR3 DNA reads TGTGCCAGCGGGGTAGCGGGAGGGCCTGGAGATACGCAGTATTTT.

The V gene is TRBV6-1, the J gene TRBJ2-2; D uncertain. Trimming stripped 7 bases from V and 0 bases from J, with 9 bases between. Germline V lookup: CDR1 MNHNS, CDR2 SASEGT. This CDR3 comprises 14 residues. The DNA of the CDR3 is TGTGCCAGCACCTACAAGACGAACACCGGGGAGCTGTTTTTT. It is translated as CASTYKTNTGELFF.

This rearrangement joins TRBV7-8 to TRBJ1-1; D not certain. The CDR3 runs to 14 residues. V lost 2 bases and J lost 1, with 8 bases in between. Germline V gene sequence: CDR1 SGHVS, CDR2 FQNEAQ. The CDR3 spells CASSLFRPNTEAFF. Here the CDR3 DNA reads TGTGCCAGCAGCTTATTTAGACCGAACACTGAAGCTTTCTTT.

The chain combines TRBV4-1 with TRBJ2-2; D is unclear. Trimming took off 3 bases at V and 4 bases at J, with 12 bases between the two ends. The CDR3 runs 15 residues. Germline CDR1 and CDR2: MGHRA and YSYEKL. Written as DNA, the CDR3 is TGCGCCAGCAGCCACCGCTTTTCCGGCACCGGGGAGCTGTTTTTT. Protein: CASSHRFSGTGELFF.

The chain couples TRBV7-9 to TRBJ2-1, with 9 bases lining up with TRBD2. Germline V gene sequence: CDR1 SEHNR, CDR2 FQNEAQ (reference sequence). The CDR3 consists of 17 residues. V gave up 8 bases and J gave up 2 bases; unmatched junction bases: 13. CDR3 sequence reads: CASRQAGGASPYNEQFF. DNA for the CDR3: TGTGCCAGCCGCCAGGCGGGAGGGGCCTCCCCCTACAATGAGCAGTTCTTC.

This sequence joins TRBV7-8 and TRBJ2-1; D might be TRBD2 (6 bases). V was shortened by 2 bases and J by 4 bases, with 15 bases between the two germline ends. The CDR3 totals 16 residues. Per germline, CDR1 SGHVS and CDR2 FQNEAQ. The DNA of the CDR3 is TGTGCCAGCAGCTTAAAGTTGTCTAGCGCGTACAATGAGCAGTTCTTC. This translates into CASSLKLSSAYNEQFF.

CDR3: CASSPRTSGRTVPHEQYF. The CDR3, as DNA: TGTGCCAGTAGTCCTAGGACTAGCGGGAGGACCGTACCCCACGAGCAGTACTTC. The V call is TRBV19, the J call TRBJ2-7, with TRBD2 identical over 14 bases. Germline V gene sequence: CDR1 LNHDA, CDR2 SQIVND (reference sequence). V shed 5 bases and J 5 bases; nucleotides not matched to a gene: 14. The length of the CDR3 is 18 residues.